One sample yielded the 3 T cell receptor beta chains listed below, sequenced in a study of PD-L1 blockade in urothelial cancer. Only in-frame clones appear in the TCRdb table, and some are missing; sequencing was by immunoSEQ multiplex PCR. The table has some 41,000 clones, 83% seen once. The time point is: peripheral blood 6 weeks after treatment start. This material consisted of PBMCs, taken around atezolizumab (anti-PD-L1) treatment. These receptors all come from a man in his sixties with urothelial cancer.

This rearrangement joins TRBV5-4 to TRBJ2-5; no clear D. The germline V gene has CDR1 SGHNT and CDR2 YYREEE (reference sequence). This CDR3 is built from 16 residues. V was trimmed by 4 bases and J by 2 bases, leaving 18 bases between them. The CDR3 DNA sequence: TGTGCCAGCAGCGAGCGAACATTTCCCTCTCAAGAGACCCAGTACTTC. Protein product: CASSERTFPSQETQYF. Full variable domain (missing parts from reference TRBV5-4 and TRBJ2-5): ETGVTQSPTHLIKTRGQQVTLRCSSQSGHNTVSWYQQALGQGPQFIFQYYREEENGRGNFPPRFSGLQFPNYSSELNVNALELDDSALYLCASSERTFPSQETQYFGPGTRLLVL.

The chain has TRBV25-1 and TRBJ2-3; no firm D call. In germline, CDR1 is MGHDK, CDR2 SYGVNS. CDR3 size: 14 residues. The V and J ends lost 4 bases and 1 base respectively, with 9 bases between them. This CDR3 is CASSASSGTDTQYF. The CDR3 DNA sequence: TGTGCCAGCAGTGCCTCCTCAGGCACAGATACGCAGTATTTT. Full variable domain (missing parts from reference TRBV25-1 and TRBJ2-3): EADIYQTPRYLVIGTGKKITLECSQTMGHDKMYWYQQDPGMELHLIHYSYGVNSTEKGDLSSESTVSRIRTEHFPLTLESARPSHTSQYLCASSASSGTDTQYFGPGTRLTVL.

The rearrangement links TRBV6-4 to TRBJ1-2; D uncertain. Trimming cost V 2 bases and J 6 bases, with 13 bases left between them. CDR1 is MRHNA, CDR2 SNTAGT, per germline. The CDR3 runs to 14 residues. The CDR3 sequence is CASSDPRKAHGYTF. Written as DNA, the CDR3 is TGTGCCAGCAGTGACCCGAGGAAGGCCCATGGCTACACCTTC.